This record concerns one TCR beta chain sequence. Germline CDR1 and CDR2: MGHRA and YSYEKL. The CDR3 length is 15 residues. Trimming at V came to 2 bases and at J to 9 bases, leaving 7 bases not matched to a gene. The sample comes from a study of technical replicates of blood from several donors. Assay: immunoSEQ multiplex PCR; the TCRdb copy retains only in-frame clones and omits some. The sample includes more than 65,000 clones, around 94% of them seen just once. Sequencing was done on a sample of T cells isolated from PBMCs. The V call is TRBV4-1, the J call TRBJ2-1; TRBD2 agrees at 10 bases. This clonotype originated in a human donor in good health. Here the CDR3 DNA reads TGCGCCAGCAGCCAATTAATGACTAGCGGGTTTGAGCAGTTCTTC. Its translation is CASSQLMTSGFEQFF.